The 29 T cell receptor beta chains presented below share a single source sample, sequenced in a study of cytomegalovirus exposure and HLA in healthy donors. Produced via immunoSEQ multiplex PCR; TCRdb's table is partial and in-frame only. The sample lists 150,000 or so clones; 80% to 90% were seen once. The sequencing sample was made of PBMCs. The receptors were sampled from a woman in her thirties in good health and CMV-seropositive.

The chain combines TRBV28 with TRBJ1-2; tentatively, D is TRBD1 (5 bases). V gave up 5 bases and J gave up 3 bases, with 10 bases separating them. From germline, CDR1 is MDHEN and CDR2 SYDVKM. CDR3 length: 13 amino acids. The CDR3 loop reads CASSAGRHYGYTF. In DNA, the CDR3 is TGTGCCAGCAGTGCGGGACGCCACTATGGCTACACCTTC.

On this clone: The sample has other DNA sequences that encode this CDR3 too. The chain uses TRBV19 and TRBJ2-7; possible D gene TRBD1, 6 bases. CDR1 LNHDA and CDR2 SQIVND come from the germline V gene (reference sequence). The CDR3 spans 15 residues. The V and J ends lost 3 bases and 1 base respectively, with 13 bases between them. CDR3 amino acids: CASSIGTGSSYEQYF. The CDR3 bases are TGTGCCAGTAGTATTGGAACAGGGTCTTCCTACGAGCAGTACTTC.

The J gene is TRBJ1-2, the V gene TRBV5-1; D is unclear. V lost 6 bases and J 0 bases, leaving 9 bases between the germline ends. The CDR3 runs to 13 residues. The germline CDR1 and CDR2 sequences are SGHRS and YFSETQ. The CDR3 spells CASTLGANYGYTF. CDR3 DNA sequence: TGCGCCAGCACCCTCGGGGCTAACTATGGCTACACCTTC.

The chain links TRBV4-1 to TRBJ2-7; 9 bases fit TRBD1. Looked up from germline, CDR1 is MGHRA and CDR2 is YSYEKL. This CDR3 contains 14 residues. Losses at the gene ends were 4 bases for V and 3 bases for J; bases not matched to a gene: 4. This chain's CDR3 is CASSRRDRDYEQYF. DNA of the CDR3: TGCGCCAGCAGCCGCCGGGACAGGGACTACGAGCAGTACTTC.

The chain combines TRBV28 with TRBJ2-7; 11 positions match TRBD2. The CDR3 has 15 amino acids. Germline loops: CDR1 MDHEN, CDR2 SYDVKM. V lost 6 bases, J lost 6 bases, and 10 bases stayed unmatched. CDR3 in DNA: TGTGCCAGCAGATATAGCGGGGGGGATTTTAGCGAGCAGTACTTC. It is translated as CASRYSGGDFSEQYF.

This clone was seen a few times. The CDR3 nucleotides read TGTGCCAGCTCAAGGGGTGGTGATGGCTACACCTTC. This codes for CASSRGGDGYTF. The rearrangement joins TRBV18 to TRBJ1-2; D may be TRBD1 (5 bases). The CDR3 has 12 amino acids. Germline V gene sequence: CDR1 KGHSH, CDR2 LQKENI. V lost 5 bases and J 6 bases, leaving 10 bases between the germline ends.

V is TRBV5-5 and J is TRBJ2-5; the D is unclear. This CDR3 spans 14 amino acids. V was clipped by 2 bases and J by 3 bases, with 11 bases between them. In germline, CDR1 is SGHKS, CDR2 YYEKEE (reference sequence). As DNA, the CDR3 is TGTGCCAGCAGCTTTGACACCGTAAAAGAGACCCAGTACTTC. Translation: CASSFDTVKETQYF.

V and J are TRBV5-1 and TRBJ2-7, with D perhaps matching TRBD1 (5 bases). The germline gives CDR1 SGHRS, CDR2 YFSETQ. The CDR3 is 17 residues long. Trimming cost V 4 bases and J 2 bases, with 22 bases left between them. This chain's CDR3 is CASSNPSLQETPYEQYF. The CDR3 DNA reads as TGCGCCAGCAGCAACCCGAGCTTACAGGAAACCCCCTACGAGCAGTACTTC.

CDR3 sequence reads: CASSSLWLAGENAYNEQFF. The CDR3 DNA sequence: TGTGCCAGCAGCTCCTTATGGCTAGCGGGAGAGAACGCCTACAATGAGCAGTTCTTC. The genes are TRBV27 and TRBJ2-1; 10 nucleotides align to TRBD2. This CDR3 is 19 amino acids long. V dropped 6 bases and J dropped 2; count of bases not matched to a gene: 16. The V gene's germline CDR1 is MNHEY and CDR2 SMNVEV (reference sequence).

The rearrangement uses TRBV28 and TRBJ2-3, with D perhaps TRBD2 (5 bases). The CDR3 extends over 16 amino acids. The ends were cut back, 6 bases at V and 2 bases at J, with 18 bases in the middle. Germline lookup yields CDR1 MDHEN and CDR2 SYDVKM. DNA for the CDR3: TGTGCCAGCAGCCCCGTATTAGGACTCCCCACAGATACGCAGTATTTT. Protein: CASSPVLGLPTDTQYF.

The V and J genes are TRBV29-1 and TRBJ2-3; 7 bases fit TRBD2. The CDR3 extends over 15 amino acids. V gave up 0 bases and J gave up 2 bases; unmatched junction bases: 5. Germline V gives CDR1 SQVTM, CDR2 ANQGSEA. In DNA, the CDR3 is TGCAGCGTTGAAGATTGGCGGGAGTCCACAGATACGCAGTATTTT. Amino acid sequence: CSVEDWRESTDTQYF.

The V and J genes are TRBV5-8 and TRBJ1-2; TRBD1 matches at 11 bases. In germline, CDR1 is SGHTS, CDR2 YDEGEE. The J segment lost 6 bases and the V segment lost 6 bases, leaving 10 bases of the junction unmatched. The CDR3 is 15 residues long. CDR3 sequence: CASNPRDRGNDGYTF. The CDR3 DNA reads as TGTGCCAGCAACCCCCGGGACAGGGGGAACGATGGCTACACCTTC.

J is TRBJ2-1 and V is TRBV29-1; the D is unclear. Germline CDR1 SQVTM, CDR2 ANQGSEA. The ends were cut back, 4 bases at V and 1 base at J, with 5 bases in the middle. The CDR3 is 12 amino acids. The CDR3 sequence is CSVAESYNEQFF. Here the CDR3 DNA reads TGCAGCGTTGCCGAGTCCTACAATGAGCAGTTCTTC.

The chain has TRBV9 and TRBJ2-2; the D gene is possibly TRBD1 (6 bases). The germline gives CDR1 SGDLS, CDR2 YYNGEE. Trimming stripped 5 bases from V and 1 base from J, with 12 bases between. CDR3 length: 15 amino acids. Written as DNA, the CDR3 is TGTGCCAGCAGGGAAGGGGGTAGGAACACCGGGGAGCTGTTTTTT. Translation gives CASREGGRNTGELFF.

The chain has TRBV28 and TRBJ2-5; unclear D gene. The CDR3 covers 17 residues. Between the trimmed V and J ends, which lost 6 bases and 5 bases, there was a span of 25 bases. The germline V gene has CDR1 MDHEN and CDR2 SYDVKM. CDR3 DNA: TGTGCCAGCAGCCTTCCCAGCACCTCCATCCGGCGGGAGACCCAGTACTTC. It is translated as CASSLPSTSIRRETQYF.

CDR3 sequence (DNA): TGTGCCAGCAGCTTAAGCCCTGAAGCTTTCTTT. It translates to CASSLSPEAFF. The chain is built from TRBV7-2 and TRBJ1-1, with D uncertain. V lost 2 bases to trimming and J lost 6 bases, with 4 bases between them. The length of the CDR3 is 11 residues. Germline CDR1 reads SGHTA; CDR2 reads FQGNSA.

The V and J genes are TRBV7-2 and TRBJ1-6; 7 bases match TRBD1. The CDR3 sequence is 15 residues long. Germline V gives CDR1 SGHTA, CDR2 FQGNSA. V dropped 1 base and J dropped 9; count of bases not matched to a gene: 6. The CDR3 nucleotides are TGTGCCAGCAGCTTAGTTGGGGCAGGGGGTTCACCCCTCCACTTT. This gives the protein CASSLVGAGGSPLHF. The full variable domain, rest sourced from reference TRBV7-2 and TRBJ1-6, is GAGVSQSPSNKVTEKGKDVELRCDPISGHTALYWYRQSLGQGLEFLIYFQGNSAPDKSGLPSDRFSAERTGGSVSTLTIQRTQQEDSAVYLCASSLVGAGGSPLHFGNGTRLTVT.

This clone was counted once. The chain's CDR3 is CATGQFGTDTQYF. CDR3 nucleotide sequence: TGTGCCACCGGACAGTTTGGCACAGATACGCAGTATTTT. The chain carries TRBV2 and TRBJ2-3, with D possibly TRBD1 on 6 matching bases. The ends were cut back, 10 bases at V and 1 base at J, with 12 bases in the middle. Per germline, CDR1 SNHLY and CDR2 FYNNEI. The CDR3 runs to 13 residues.

This chain links TRBV13 with TRBJ2-5; D remains ambiguous. This CDR3 has 13 amino acids. The germline V gene has CDR1 PRHDT and CDR2 FYEKMQ (reference sequence). Trimming removed 3 bases at V and 1 base at J, with 6 bases between. The CDR3 DNA reads as TGTGCCAGCAGCTTTAGATCCCAAGAGACCCAGTACTTC. Protein sequence: CASSFRSQETQYF. Full variable domain (missing parts from reference TRBV13 and TRBJ2-5): AAGVIQSPRHLIKEKRETATLKCYPIPRHDTVYWYQQGPGQDPQFLISFYEKMQSDKGSIPDRFSAQQFSDYHSELNMSSLELGDSALYFCASSFRSQETQYFGPGTRLLVL.

J is TRBJ2-1 and V is TRBV2; 10 bases match TRBD1. The CDR3 has 13 amino acids. V shed 6 bases and J 5 bases; nucleotides not matched to a gene: 1. Germline V gene data show CDR1 as SNHLY and CDR2 as FYNNEI. CDR3 in amino acids: CASSGTGDNEQFF. The CDR3 nucleotides read TGTGCCAGCAGCGGGACAGGGGACAATGAGCAGTTCTTC.

In its sample, this clone was seen a few times. V is TRBV5-1 and J is TRBJ2-1; a possible D gene is TRBD1 (5 bases). This CDR3 spans 15 amino acids. V was pared by 0 bases and J by 0 bases, with 7 bases between. CDR1 is SGHRS and CDR2 is YFSETQ in the germline V gene. For the CDR3, the DNA is TGCGCCAGCAGCTTGGCCCAGGGCTCCTACAATGAGCAGTTCTTC. It is translated as CASSLAQGSYNEQFF.

The gene calls are TRBV11-3 and TRBJ2-2; perhaps TRBD1 as D (5 bases). Germline CDR1 reads SGHNT; CDR2 reads YENEEA. Between the trimmed V and J ends, which lost 6 bases and 3 bases, there was a span of 11 bases. This CDR3 has 14 residues. CDR3 coding DNA: TGTGCCAGCAGTTACGACAGATACACCGGGGAGCTGTTTTTT. It encodes CASSYDRYTGELFF. The whole variable domain, filled in from reference TRBV11-3 and TRBJ2-2, reads EAGVVQSPRYKIIEKKQPVAFWCNPISGHNTLYWYLQNLGQGPELLIRYENEEAVDDSQLPKDRFSAERLKGVDSTLKIQPAELGDSAVYLCASSYDRYTGELFFGEGSRLTVL.

V usage is TRBV7-9 and J usage is TRBJ2-1, with TRBD2 matching 9 bases. Germline CDR1 SEHNR, CDR2 FQNEAQ (reference sequence). The junction had 9 bases not matched to a gene; V was cut back by 4 bases and J by 5 bases. This CDR3 spans 16 amino acids. The DNA of the CDR3 is TGTGCCAGCAGCTCGGGACTAGCCTCTACCCACAATGAGCAGTTCTTC. Encoded protein: CASSSGLASTHNEQFF.

The V gene is TRBV13, the J gene TRBJ2-7, with D possibly being TRBD2 (5 bases). The germline V gene has CDR1 PRHDT and CDR2 FYEKMQ (reference sequence). V was pared by 4 bases and J by 2 bases, with 15 bases between. The CDR3 length is 15 residues. The chain's CDR3 is CASSYSAAPTYEQYF. CDR3 nucleotide sequence: TGTGCCAGCAGCTACTCAGCGGCACCAACCTACGAGCAGTACTTC.

The gene calls are TRBV5-1 and TRBJ2-5; 11 nucleotides agree with TRBD2. From germline, CDR1 is SGHRS and CDR2 YFSETQ. V shed 2 bases and J 6 bases; nucleotides not matched to a gene: 6. The CDR3 consists of 15 residues. The DNA of the CDR3 is TGCGCCAGCAGCTTACTATTAGCGGGGGGGAAGACCCAGTACTTC. Its translation: CASSLLLAGGKTQYF. The variable domain in full, completed from reference TRBV5-1 and TRBJ2-5, reads KAGVTQTPRYLIKTRGQQVTLSCSPISGHRSVSWYQQTPGQGLQFLFEYFSETQRNKGNFPGRFSGRQFSNSRSEMNVSTLELGDSALYLCASSLLLAGGKTQYFGPGTRLLVL.

The J gene is TRBJ1-1, the V gene TRBV2; D is possibly TRBD1 (6 bases). This CDR3 has 13 residues. V was pared by 8 bases and J by 2 bases, with 12 bases between. In germline, CDR1 is SNHLY, CDR2 FYNNEI. In DNA, the CDR3 is TGTGCCAGCGAGCAGGACAGAAACACTGAAGCTTTCTTT. This codes for CASEQDRNTEAFF.

The V and J genes are TRBV6-6 and TRBJ1-5, with TRBD1 identical over 7 bases. Germline V lookup: CDR1 MNHNY, CDR2 SVGAGI (reference sequence). The CDR3 has 13 amino acids. J gave up 5 bases and V 8 bases, and 6 bases lay outside the gene matches. The CDR3, as DNA: TGTGCCAGCTTCTCGGGACAGTATCAGCCCCAGCATTTT. Its protein product is CASFSGQYQPQHF.

The CDR3 loop reads CASSQGTWTGRELFF. CDR3 nucleotide sequence: TGCGCCAGCAGCCAAGGAACTTGGACAGGTCGGGAACTGTTTTTT. The rearrangement links TRBV5-1 to TRBJ1-4, with 7 bases that match TRBD1. The germline CDR1 and CDR2 sequences are SGHRS and YFSETQ. J gave up 12 bases and V 4 bases, and 15 bases lay outside the gene matches. The CDR3 loop spans 15 amino acids. The complete variable domain, with remaining parts taken from reference TRBV5-1 and TRBJ1-4, reads KAGVTQTPRYLIKTRGQQVTLSCSPISGHRSVSWYQQTPGQGLQFLFEYFSETQRNKGNFPGRFSGRQFSNSRSEMNVSTLELGDSALYLCASSQGTWTGRELFFGSGTQLSVL.

This clone was picked up one time. The chain combines TRBV28 with TRBJ2-2; D is perhaps TRBD1 (5 bases). From germline, CDR1 is MDHEN and CDR2 SYDVKM. CDR3 length: 14 amino acids. V lost 5 bases and J lost 7, with 14 bases in between. This chain's CDR3 is CASSILQDLGELFF. In nucleotides, the CDR3 is TGTGCCAGCAGTATTCTACAGGACCTCGGGGAGCTGTTTTTT.